This T cell receptor (beta chain) derives from a study of T cell changes during pregnancy in multiple sclerosis. CDR3 length: 18 residues. The V gene's germline CDR1 is LGHNA and CDR2 YSLEER. Trimming removed 2 bases from V and 2 bases from J, with 19 bases in between. Using immunoSEQ multiplex PCR, the repertoire was profiled, and TCRdb retains in-frame clones only, with some absent. The sample has roughly 52,000 clones, roughly 94% seen once. Here the sequenced sample was CD8+ T cells from peripheral blood mononuclear cells, taken in the third trimester of pregnancy. The source is a female donor with multiple sclerosis, enrolled in a pregnancy study. The chain employs TRBV4-3 and TRBJ1-3; possible D gene TRBD1, 5 bases. DNA for the CDR3: TGCGCCAGCAGCCAAAGTCTCTCAGGGCTGTTTACTGGAAACACCATATATTTT. Protein product: CASSQSLSGLFTGNTIYF.